These 5 T cell receptor beta chains came from one sample sequenced in a study of shared clonotypes between healthy human individuals. Produced via immunoSEQ multiplex PCR; TCRdb's table is partial and in-frame only. The data show around 1,900,000 clones, about 94% seen once. Terminally differentiated effector memory CD45RA+ cells were excluded from the naive CD8 cells, which were CD45RO-negative and positively selected for CCR7. Specimen: naive CD8+ T cells from PBMCs. These receptor sequences come from a man aged 18-30 years in good health. Some clones in this sample may be carry-over from other donors' samples.

This chain uses TRBV6-6 with TRBJ1-1; possibly TRBD1 for D (6 bases). Germline loops: CDR1 MNHNY, CDR2 SVGAGI (reference sequence). V was clipped by 4 bases and J by 4 bases, with 13 bases between them. This CDR3 contains 14 residues. CDR3 loop: CASSFQGRGTEAFF. The CDR3 DNA is TGTGCCAGCAGTTTTCAGGGGCGCGGCACTGAAGCTTTCTTT.

J is TRBJ2-3 and V is TRBV6-1; no clear D gene. CDR3 size: 17 residues. V was trimmed by 4 bases and J by 0 bases, leaving 17 bases between them. Germline V lookup: CDR1 MNHNS, CDR2 SASEGT. DNA of the CDR3: TGTGCCAGCAGTGGCATGGTGCGAGCCGTTAGCACAGATACGCAGTATTTT. Amino acid sequence: CASSGMVRAVSTDTQYF.

The gene calls are TRBV19 and TRBJ2-3, with 9 bases aligning to TRBD1. V lost 6 bases to trimming and J lost 6 bases; unmatched junction nucleotides: 1. CDR1 LNHDA and CDR2 SQIVND come from the germline V gene (reference sequence). The CDR3 spans 12 residues. CDR3 region: CASSDRGDTQYF. The CDR3 DNA sequence: TGTGCCAGTAGCGACAGGGGGGATACGCAGTATTTT.

The genes are TRBV27 and TRBJ1-5, with D unresolved. The CDR3 has 15 residues. Germline CDR1 and CDR2: MNHEY and SMNVEV (reference sequence). V lost 2 bases and J 5 bases, leaving 13 bases between the germline ends. This chain's CDR3 is CASSLLGNGDQPQHF. The CDR3 DNA is TGTGCCAGCAGTTTACTAGGGAACGGGGATCAGCCCCAGCATTTT.

The sample holds a few counts of this clone. The V call is TRBV7-6, the J call TRBJ1-1, with D tentatively TRBD1 (6 bases). CDR1 is SGHVS, CDR2 FNYEAQ, per germline. The V end was cut by 0 bases, the J end by 3 bases, with 14 bases between. This CDR3 has 16 amino acids. The CDR3 loop is CASSLALQGGHTEAFF. The CDR3 DNA is TGTGCCAGCAGCTTAGCGCTACAGGGAGGTCACACTGAAGCTTTCTTT.